This is a list of T cell receptor beta chains from one sample in a study of T cells in Graves' hyperthyroidism and ophthalmopathy. TCRdb re-called the multiplex PCR reads through MiXCR, storing one row per CDR3 protein. The repertoire holds roughly 290,000 distinct CDR3 sequences, with roughly 13% as singletons. Input material: blood. The receptors were gathered from a woman aged 40 to 50 with Graves' hyperthyroidism. CDR3s include the opening cysteine and the closing phenylalanine or tryptophan. D genes are given only for firm matches. Expanded clones get a size class; other rows say once, few or many, or leave the size out.

d_gene | abundance | j_gene | v_gene | CDR3aa | CDR3nt
. | many | TRBJ2-5 | TRBV18 | CASSPPSRRETQYF | TGTGCCAGCTCACCACCGAGCAGGCGAGAGACCCAGTACTTC
TRBD1 | . | TRBJ1-5 | TRBV7-8 | CASSQGQHNQPQHF | TGTGCCAGCAGCCAGGGACAGCACAATCAGCCCCAGCATTTT
TRBD1 | few | TRBJ1-4 | TRBV6-1 | CASSAGQEEKLFF | TGTGCCAGCAGTGCCGGACAGGAAGAAAAACTGTTTTTT
TRBD1 | . | TRBJ2-4 | TRBV29-1 | CSAGTGENIQYF | TGCAGCGCCGGGACAGGCGAAAACATTCAGTACTTC
. | . | TRBJ2-1 | TRBV20-1 | CSAKVSRPPHEQFF | TGCAGTGCCAAGGTCTCGAGGCCCCCGCATGAGCAGTTCTTC
. | many | TRBJ1-5 | TRBV29-1 | CSVSDGNQPQHF | TGCAGCGTCTCGGACGGAAATCAGCCCCAGCATTTT
. | many | TRBJ1-5 | TRBV11-2 | CASSLDKYWMHF | TGTGCCAGCAGCTTGGATAAGTATTGGATGCATTTT
TRBD2 | . | TRBJ2-1 | TRBV2 | CASTAGGPGFRNEQFF | TGTGCCAGTACAGCGGGAGGTCCCGGCTTCCGGAATGAGCAGTTCTTC
TRBD2 | . | TRBJ2-3 | TRBV19 | CASSASGYSTDTQYF | TGTGCCAGTTCGGCTAGCGGGTATAGCACAGATACGCAGTATTTT
. | . | TRBJ2-1 | TRBV15 | CATSRDRGGVEYNEQFF | TGTGCCACCAGCAGAGATCGAGGGGGGGTAGAGTACAATGAGCAGTTCTTC
TRBD1 | many | TRBJ2-7 | TRBV15 | CATAGTGNLKEQYF | TGTGCCACCGCCGGGACAGGGAATCTTAAAGAGCAGTACTTC
TRBD2 | . | TRBJ2-1 | TRBV6-1 | CASRTGGGLAGGNEQFF | TGTGCCAGCAGAACCGGGGGTGGCCTAGCGGGAGGCAATGAGCAGTTCTTC
. | many | TRBJ2-7 | TRBV7-9 | CASSFWGSYEQYF | TGTGCCAGCAGCTTCTGGGGGTCCTACGAGCAGTACTTC
. | . | TRBJ1-2 | TRBV13 | CASSLGSGISNYGYTF | TGTGCCAGCAGCTTAGGATCCGGGATATCTAACTATGGCTACACCTTC
. | few | TRBJ2-3 | TRBV5-1 | CVSRRDLRPTDTQYF | TGCGTCAGTAGACGGGACTTAAGACCTACAGATACGCAGTATTTT